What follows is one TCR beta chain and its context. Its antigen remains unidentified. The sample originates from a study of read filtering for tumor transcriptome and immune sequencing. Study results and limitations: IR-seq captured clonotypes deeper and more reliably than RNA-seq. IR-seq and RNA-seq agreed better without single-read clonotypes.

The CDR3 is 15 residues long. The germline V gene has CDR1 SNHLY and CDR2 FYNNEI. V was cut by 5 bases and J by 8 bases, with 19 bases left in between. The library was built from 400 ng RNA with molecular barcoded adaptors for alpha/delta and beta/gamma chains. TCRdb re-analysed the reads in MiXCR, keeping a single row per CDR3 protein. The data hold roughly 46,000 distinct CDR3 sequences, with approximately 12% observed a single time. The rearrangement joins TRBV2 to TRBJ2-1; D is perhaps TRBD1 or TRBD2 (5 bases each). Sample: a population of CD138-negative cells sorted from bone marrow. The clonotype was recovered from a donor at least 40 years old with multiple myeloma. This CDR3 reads CASSRTGTTSDEQFF. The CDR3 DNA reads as TGTGCCAGCAGTAGGACCGGGACGACCAGCGATGAGCAGTTCTTC.